This TCR beta chain was sequenced in a study of Ad26.COV2.S vaccination and SARS-CoV-2 variants. Produced via immunoSEQ multiplex PCR; TCRdb's table is partial and in-frame only. The table has fewer than 900,000 clones, approximately 88% seen once. The treatment was: roughly 19 received Ad26.COV2.S at low or high dose, single or two shots; roughly 5 received placebo; per-sample allocation not given. It was on day 63 after the first vaccine or placebo injection that samples were taken. Trimming cost V 6 bases and J 8 bases, with 11 bases left between them. The length of the CDR3 is 12 residues. The chain couples TRBV12-3 or TRBV12-4 to TRBJ2-1, with D unresolved. The specimen comprised peripheral blood, sampled in a trial of Ad26.COV2.S vaccine versus placebo. This sequence originates from a person between 18 and 59 years old who received the Ad26.COV2.S COVID-19 vaccine or a placebo. As DNA, the CDR3 is TGTGCCAGCAGGTGGGAAGGCGATGAGCAGTTCTTC. Protein sequence: CASRWEGDEQFF.